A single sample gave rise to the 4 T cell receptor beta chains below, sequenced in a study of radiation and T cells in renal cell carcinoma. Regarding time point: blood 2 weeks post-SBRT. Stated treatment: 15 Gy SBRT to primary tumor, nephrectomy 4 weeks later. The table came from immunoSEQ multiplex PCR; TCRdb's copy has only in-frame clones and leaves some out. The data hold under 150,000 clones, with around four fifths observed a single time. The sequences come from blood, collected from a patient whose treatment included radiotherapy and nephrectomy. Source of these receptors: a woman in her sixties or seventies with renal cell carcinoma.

CDR3 sequence reads: CASSFPVDTIYF. The DNA of the CDR3 is TGTGCCAGCAGCTTCCCCGTGGACACCATATATTTT. The genes are TRBV11-2 and TRBJ1-3, with no clear D. Germline V gene lookup returns CDR1 SGHAT and CDR2 FQNNGV. Trimming took 3 bases from V and 8 from J, leaving 8 bases between them. There are 12 residues in the CDR3.

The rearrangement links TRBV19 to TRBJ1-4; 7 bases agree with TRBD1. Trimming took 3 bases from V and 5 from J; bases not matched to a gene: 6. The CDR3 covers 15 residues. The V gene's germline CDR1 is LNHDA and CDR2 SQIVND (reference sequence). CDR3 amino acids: CASSILGQPNEKLFF. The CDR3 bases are TGTGCCAGTAGTATTTTGGGACAGCCAAATGAAAAACTGTTTTTT.

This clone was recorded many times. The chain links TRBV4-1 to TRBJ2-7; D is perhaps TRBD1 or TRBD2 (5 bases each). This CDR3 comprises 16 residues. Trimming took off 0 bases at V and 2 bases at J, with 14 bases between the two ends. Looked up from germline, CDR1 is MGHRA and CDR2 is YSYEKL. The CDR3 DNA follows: TGCGCCAGCAGCCAAGAATCGGGGCCGCCCGCCTACGAGCAGTACTTC. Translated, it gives CASSQESGPPAYEQYF.

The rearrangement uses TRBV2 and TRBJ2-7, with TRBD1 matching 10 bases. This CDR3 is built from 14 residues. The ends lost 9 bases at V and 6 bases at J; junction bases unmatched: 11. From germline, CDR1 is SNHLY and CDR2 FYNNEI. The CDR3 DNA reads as TGTGCCAGTCCTCGGGGGGACAGGGGTGGCGAGCAGTACTTC. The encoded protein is CASPRGDRGGEQYF.